This T cell receptor (beta chain) appears in the sequencing data of a study of shared clonotypes between healthy human individuals. Trimming left V 5 bases short and J 2 bases short, with 6 bases between. CDR3 length: 11 amino acids. Per the germline V gene, CDR1 is SQVTM and CDR2 is ANQGSEA. Data came from immunoSEQ multiplex PCR; TCRdb stores just in-frame clones and leaves some out. The sample shows about 1.1 million clones, around 77% of them seen only once. This clone was seen a handful of times. The receptor comes from a man aged 18 to 35 in good health. Some clones in this sample may be carry-over from other donors' samples. The V gene is TRBV29-1, the J gene TRBJ2-5; D is unresolved. Specimen: memory CD4+ T cells from PBMCs. Indicated subset: CD45RA-negative fraction. CDR3 in DNA: TGCAGCGTTTGGGTTCAAGAGACCCAGTACTTC. It specifies CSVWVQETQYF.